Sequencing of this T cell receptor beta chain was carried out in a study of cytomegalovirus exposure and HLA in healthy donors. Germline lookup yields CDR1 ENHRY and CDR2 SYGVKD. V lost 7 bases, J lost 2 bases, and 5 bases stayed unmatched. This CDR3 contains 14 residues. This PCR relied on a set of 60 Vbeta primers and 13 Jbeta primers. Produced via immunoSEQ multiplex PCR; TCRdb's table is partial and in-frame only. The sample gives roughly 120,000 clones, roughly 68% of which show up once; roughly 4.1% is in the top ten. This clone was observed a handful of times. The sequenced sample was PBMCs. The sequence derives from a woman aged 45-60 years in good health and CMV-seropositive. The chain recombines TRBV10-3 with TRBJ2-7, with 10 bases lining up with TRBD1. The CDR3 nucleotides are TGTGCCATCAACCCGGGACAGGGGACCTACGAGCAGTACTTC. It encodes CAINPGQGTYEQYF.